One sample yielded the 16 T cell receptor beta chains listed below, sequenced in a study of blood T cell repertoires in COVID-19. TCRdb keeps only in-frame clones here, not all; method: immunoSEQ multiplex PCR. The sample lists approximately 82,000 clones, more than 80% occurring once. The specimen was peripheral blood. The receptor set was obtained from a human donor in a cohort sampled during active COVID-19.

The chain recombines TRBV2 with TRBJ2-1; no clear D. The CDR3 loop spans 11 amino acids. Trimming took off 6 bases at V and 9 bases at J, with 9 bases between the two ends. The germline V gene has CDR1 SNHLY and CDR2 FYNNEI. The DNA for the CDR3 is TGTGCCAGCAGACTGAGGAGTGAGCAGTTCTTC. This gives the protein CASRLRSEQFF.

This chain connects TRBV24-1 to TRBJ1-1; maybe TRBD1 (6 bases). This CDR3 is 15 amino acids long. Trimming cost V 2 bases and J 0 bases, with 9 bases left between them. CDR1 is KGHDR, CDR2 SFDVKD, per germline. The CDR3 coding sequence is TGTGCCACCAGTGATTCCTCAGGGGTGAACACTGAAGCTTTCTTT. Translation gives CATSDSSGVNTEAFF.

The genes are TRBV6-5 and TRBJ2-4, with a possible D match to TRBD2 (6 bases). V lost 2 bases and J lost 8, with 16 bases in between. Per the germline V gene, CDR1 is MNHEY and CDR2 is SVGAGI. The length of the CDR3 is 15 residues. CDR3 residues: CASSYPGGRNDIQYF. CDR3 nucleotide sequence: TGTGCCAGCAGTTACCCCGGGGGAAGGAATGACATTCAGTACTTC.

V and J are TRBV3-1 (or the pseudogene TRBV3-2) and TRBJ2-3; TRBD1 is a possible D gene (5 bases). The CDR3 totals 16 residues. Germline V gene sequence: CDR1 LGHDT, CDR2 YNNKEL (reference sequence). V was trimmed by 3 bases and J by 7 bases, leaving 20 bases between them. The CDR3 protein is CASSHQRGARPNTQYF. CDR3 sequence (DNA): TGTGCCAGCAGCCACCAGCGTGGGGCGAGACCCAATACGCAGTATTTT.

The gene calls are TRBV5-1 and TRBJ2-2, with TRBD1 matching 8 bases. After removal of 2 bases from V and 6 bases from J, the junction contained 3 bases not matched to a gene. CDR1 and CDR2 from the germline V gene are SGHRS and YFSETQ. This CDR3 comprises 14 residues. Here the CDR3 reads CASSFGQGAGELFF. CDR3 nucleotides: TGCGCCAGCAGCTTTGGACAGGGCGCCGGGGAGCTGTTTTTT. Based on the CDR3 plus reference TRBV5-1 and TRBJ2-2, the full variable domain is KAGVTQTPRYLIKTRGQQVTLSCSPISGHRSVSWYQQTPGQGLQFLFEYFSETQRNKGNFPGRFSGRQFSNSRSEMNVSTLELGDSALYLCASSFGQGAGELFFGEGSRLTVL.

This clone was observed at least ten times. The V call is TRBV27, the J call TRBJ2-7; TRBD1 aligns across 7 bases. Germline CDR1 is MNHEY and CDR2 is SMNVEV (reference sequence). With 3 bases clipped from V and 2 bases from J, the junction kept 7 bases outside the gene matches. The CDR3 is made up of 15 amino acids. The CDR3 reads CASSFATGSTYEQYF. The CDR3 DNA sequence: TGTGCCAGCAGTTTCGCGACAGGGTCAACCTACGAGCAGTACTTC.

CDR3 DNA sequence: TGTGCCTGGAGTTCGCAGGGAAGGCTGTTCTTC. This sequence encodes CAWSSQGRLFF. The chain recombines TRBV30 with TRBJ2-1, with D possibly TRBD1 on 5 matching bases. V was shortened by 2 bases and J by 15 bases, with 14 bases between the two germline ends. The CDR3 is made up of 11 amino acids. Germline loops: CDR1 GTSNPN, CDR2 SVGIG (reference sequence).

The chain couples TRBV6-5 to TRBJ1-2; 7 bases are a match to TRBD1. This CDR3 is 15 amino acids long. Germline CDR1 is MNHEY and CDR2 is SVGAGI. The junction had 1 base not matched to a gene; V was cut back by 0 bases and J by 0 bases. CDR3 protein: CASSYSTGPNYGYTF. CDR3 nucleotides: TGTGCCAGCAGTTACTCGACAGGGCCTAACTATGGCTACACCTTC.

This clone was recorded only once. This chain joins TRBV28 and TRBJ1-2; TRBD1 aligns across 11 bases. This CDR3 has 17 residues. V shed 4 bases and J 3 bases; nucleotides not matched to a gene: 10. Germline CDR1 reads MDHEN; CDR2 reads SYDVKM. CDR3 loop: CASSSFRTGGFHYGYTF. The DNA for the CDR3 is TGTGCCAGCAGTTCCTTTCGGACAGGGGGCTTTCACTATGGCTACACCTTC.

The CDR3 DNA sequence: TGTGCCAGTAGTACGGACAGGGATCAGCCCCAGCATTTT. Amino acid sequence: CASSTDRDQPQHF. The V gene is TRBV19, the J gene TRBJ1-5; 8 bases are shared with TRBD1. Trimming cost V 4 bases and J 5 bases; bases outside gene matches: 1. The CDR3 length is 13 residues. Germline V CDR1 and CDR2: LNHDA, SQIVND (reference sequence). Full variable domain (missing parts from reference TRBV19 and TRBJ1-5): DGGITQSPKYLFRKEGQNVTLSCEQNLNHDAMYWYRQDPGQGLRLIYYSQIVNDFQKGDIAEGYSVSREKKESFPLTVTSAQKNPTAFYLCASSTDRDQPQHFGDGTRLSIL.

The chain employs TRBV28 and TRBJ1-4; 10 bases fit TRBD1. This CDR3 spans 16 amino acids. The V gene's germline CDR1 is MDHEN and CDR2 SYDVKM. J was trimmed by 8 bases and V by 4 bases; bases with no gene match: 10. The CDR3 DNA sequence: TGTGCCAGCAGTTCCCCTGGACAGGGGGGTGACGAAAAACTGTTTTTT. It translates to CASSSPGQGGDEKLFF.

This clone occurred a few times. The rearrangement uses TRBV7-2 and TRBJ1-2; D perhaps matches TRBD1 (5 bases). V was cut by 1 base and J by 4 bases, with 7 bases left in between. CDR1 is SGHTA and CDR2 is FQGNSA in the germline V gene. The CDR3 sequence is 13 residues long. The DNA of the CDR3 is TGTGCCAGCAGCTTAGGACAGCCCTATGGCTACACCTTC. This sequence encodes CASSLGQPYGYTF.

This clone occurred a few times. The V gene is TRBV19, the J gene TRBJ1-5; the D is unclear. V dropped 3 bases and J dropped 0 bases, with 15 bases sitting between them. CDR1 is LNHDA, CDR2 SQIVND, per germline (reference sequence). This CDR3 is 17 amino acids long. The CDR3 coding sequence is TGTGCCAGTAGTATTTTAGACTCGTCGGTTAGCAATCAGCCCCAGCATTTT. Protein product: CASSILDSSVSNQPQHF.

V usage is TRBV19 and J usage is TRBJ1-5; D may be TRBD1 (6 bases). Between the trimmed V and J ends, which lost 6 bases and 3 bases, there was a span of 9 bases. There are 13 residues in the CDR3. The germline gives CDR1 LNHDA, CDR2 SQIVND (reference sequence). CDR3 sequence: CASSRDTNQPQHF. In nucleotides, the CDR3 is TGTGCCAGTAGCCGGGACACCAATCAGCCCCAGCATTTT.

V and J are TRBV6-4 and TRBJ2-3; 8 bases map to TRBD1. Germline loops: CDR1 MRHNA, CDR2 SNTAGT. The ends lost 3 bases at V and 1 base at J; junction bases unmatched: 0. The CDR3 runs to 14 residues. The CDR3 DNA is TGTGCCAGCAGTGAGGGACAGGGCACAGATACGCAGTATTTT. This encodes CASSEGQGTDTQYF.

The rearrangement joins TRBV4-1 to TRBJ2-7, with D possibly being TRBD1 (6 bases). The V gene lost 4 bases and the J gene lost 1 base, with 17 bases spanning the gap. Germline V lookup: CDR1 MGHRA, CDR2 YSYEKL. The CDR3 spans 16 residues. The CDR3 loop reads CASSPPPGTLSYEQYF. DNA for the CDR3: TGCGCCAGCAGCCCTCCGCCAGGGACACTTTCCTACGAGCAGTACTTC.